The sample holds many counts of the clone carrying this T cell receptor beta chain. The CDR3 totals 14 residues. Germline assignment: CDR1 LNHNV and CDR2 YYDKDF (reference sequence). The junction had 5 bases not matched to a gene; V was cut back by 6 bases and J by 4 bases. The sample belongs to a study of spatial heterogeneity in lung cancer. Study background: The 60 to 80 donors had untreated early-stage non-small cell lung cancer. At a median of roughly two years after resection, follow-up PBMC samples were sequenced when available. Among detected sequences, beta-chain ones consistently exceeded alpha-chain ones in number. Averaged across combinations, each unique TCR and UMI pairing appeared more than ten times in raw reads, which were uncorrected.

Stated time point: blood at routine non-recurrence follow-up after resection. Material for sequencing was whole RNA from tumor, nontumor lung or frozen PBMC, left unsorted. Via MiXCR, TCRdb re-called the 5' RACE reads, giving one row per CDR3 protein. The repertoire has around 47,000 distinct CDR3 sequences, roughly 7.4% of them found once; the top ten carry around 38%. This clonotype originated in a female donor with early-stage non-small cell lung cancer. The sample in question was PBMCs, obtained at follow-up. The chain links TRBV15 to TRBJ2-1; 8 bases match TRBD1. CDR3: CATRGTGGYNEQFF. In DNA form, the CDR3 reads TGTGCCACCAGAGGTACAGGGGGGTACAATGAGCAGTTCTTC. Using reference TRBV15 and TRBJ2-1 for the parts outside the CDR3, the full variable domain is DAMVIQNPRYQVTQFGKPVTLSCSQTLNHNVMYWYQQKSSQAPKLLFHYYDKDFNNEADTPDNFQSRRPNTSFCFLDIRSPGLGDTAMYLCATRGTGGYNEQFFGPGTRLTVL.